This is a list of T cell receptor beta chains from one sample in a study of blood T cell repertoires in COVID-19. Measured with immunoSEQ multiplex PCR; TCRdb has only the in-frame clones, and not every one. Of a few hundred thousand clones listed, around 90% were seen once; the top ten hold about 2.1%. Sequencing input: peripheral blood. These receptors were taken from a woman in her fifties or sixties with COVID-19, enrolled during active disease. Both conserved end residues are part of each CDR3. The order of the fields is V gene, J gene, CDR3 protein.

TRBV6-5	TRBJ2-7	CASQRVGWYEQYF
TRBV19	TRBJ2-7	CASKSLAGEGGSYEQYF
TRBV3-1/TRBV3-2	TRBJ1-2	CASSLPGTGHGYTF
TRBV19	TRBJ1-3	CASSRALRGGNTIYF
TRBV7-2	TRBJ2-3	CASSFLLAGGTDTQYF
TRBV9	TRBJ2-2	CASSSLAGPTGELFF
TRBV25-1	TRBJ2-2	CASSTSDGANTGELFF
TRBV19	TRBJ1-5	CASTKTGGDNQPQHF
TRBV15	TRBJ1-2	CATSRDLDGYTF
TRBV7-2	TRBJ1-2	CASSPHQGGYGYTF
TRBV9	TRBJ1-1	CASSALDRMNTEAFF
TRBV9	TRBJ1-6	CASSGQGADGSYNSPLHF
TRBV18	TRBJ1-1	CASSPPQGGNRNTEAFF
TRBV9	TRBJ2-3	CASSVAEWAYPPNTQYF